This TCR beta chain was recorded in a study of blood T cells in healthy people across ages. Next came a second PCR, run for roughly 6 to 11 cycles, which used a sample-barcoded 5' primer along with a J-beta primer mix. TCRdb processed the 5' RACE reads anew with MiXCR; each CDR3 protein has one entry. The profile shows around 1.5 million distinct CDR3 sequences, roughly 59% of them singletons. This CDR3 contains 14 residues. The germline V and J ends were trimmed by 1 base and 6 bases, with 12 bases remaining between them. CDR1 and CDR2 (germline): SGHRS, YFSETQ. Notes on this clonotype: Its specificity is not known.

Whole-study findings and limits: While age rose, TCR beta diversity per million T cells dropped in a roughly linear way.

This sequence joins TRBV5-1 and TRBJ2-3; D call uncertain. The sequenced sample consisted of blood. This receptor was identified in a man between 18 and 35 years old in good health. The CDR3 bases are TGCGCCAGCAGCTTGAACGGGCCCCGCGATACGCAGTATTTT. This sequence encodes CASSLNGPRDTQYF.